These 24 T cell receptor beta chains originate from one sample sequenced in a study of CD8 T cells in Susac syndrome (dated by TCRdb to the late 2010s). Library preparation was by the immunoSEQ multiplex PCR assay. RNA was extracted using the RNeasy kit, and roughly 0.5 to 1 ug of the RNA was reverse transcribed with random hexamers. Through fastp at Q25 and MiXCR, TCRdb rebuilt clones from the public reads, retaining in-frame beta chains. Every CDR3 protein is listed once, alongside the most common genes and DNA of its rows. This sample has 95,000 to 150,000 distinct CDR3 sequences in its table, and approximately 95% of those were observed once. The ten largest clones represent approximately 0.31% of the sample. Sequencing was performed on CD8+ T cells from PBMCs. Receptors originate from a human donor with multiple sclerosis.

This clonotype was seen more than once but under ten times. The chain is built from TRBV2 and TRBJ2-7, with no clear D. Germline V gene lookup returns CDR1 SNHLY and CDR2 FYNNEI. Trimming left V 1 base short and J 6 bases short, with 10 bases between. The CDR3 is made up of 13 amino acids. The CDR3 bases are TGTGCCAGCAGTGAAGGGTCCGCCAGCGAGCAGTACTTC. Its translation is CASSEGSASEQYF. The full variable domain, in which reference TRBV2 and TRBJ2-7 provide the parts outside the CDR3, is EPEVTQTPSHQVTQMGQEVILRCVPISNHLYFYWYRQILGQKVEFLVSFYNNEISEKSEIFDDQFSVERPDGSNFTLKIRSTKLEDSAMYFCASSEGSASEQYFGPGTRLTVT.

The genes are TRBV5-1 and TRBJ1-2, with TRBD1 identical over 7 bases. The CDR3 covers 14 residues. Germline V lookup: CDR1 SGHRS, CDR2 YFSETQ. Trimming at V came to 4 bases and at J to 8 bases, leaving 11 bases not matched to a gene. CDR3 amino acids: CASSEAQGSGGYTF. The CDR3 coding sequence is TGCGCCAGCAGCGAAGCACAGGGGTCGGGGGGCTACACCTTC.

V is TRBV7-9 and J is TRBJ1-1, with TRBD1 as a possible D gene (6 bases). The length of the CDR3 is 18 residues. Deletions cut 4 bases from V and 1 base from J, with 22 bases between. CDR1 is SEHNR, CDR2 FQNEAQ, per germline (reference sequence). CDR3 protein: CASSSTGITRGENTEAFF. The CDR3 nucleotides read TGTGCCAGCAGCTCAACGGGGATAACGAGGGGGGAGAACACTGAAGCTTTCTTT.

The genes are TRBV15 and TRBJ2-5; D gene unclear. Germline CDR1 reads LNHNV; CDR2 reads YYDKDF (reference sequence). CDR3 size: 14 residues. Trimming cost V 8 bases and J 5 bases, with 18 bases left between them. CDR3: CATQSPIDRETQYF. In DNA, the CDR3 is TGTGCCACCCAAAGCCCAATCGATAGGGAGACCCAGTACTTC.

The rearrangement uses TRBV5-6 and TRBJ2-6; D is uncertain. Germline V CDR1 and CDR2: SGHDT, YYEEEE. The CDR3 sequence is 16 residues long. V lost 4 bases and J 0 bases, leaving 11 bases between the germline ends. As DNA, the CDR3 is TGTGCCAGCAGCCCGAGTTTTTACTCTGGGGCCAACGTCCTGACTTTC. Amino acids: CASSPSFYSGANVLTF. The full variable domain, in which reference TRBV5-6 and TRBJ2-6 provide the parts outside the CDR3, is DAGVTQSPTHLIKTRGQQVTLRCSPKSGHDTVSWYQQALGQGPQFIFQYYEEEERQRGNFPDRFSGHQFPNYSSELNVNALLLGDSALYLCASSPSFYSGANVLTFGAGSRLTVL.

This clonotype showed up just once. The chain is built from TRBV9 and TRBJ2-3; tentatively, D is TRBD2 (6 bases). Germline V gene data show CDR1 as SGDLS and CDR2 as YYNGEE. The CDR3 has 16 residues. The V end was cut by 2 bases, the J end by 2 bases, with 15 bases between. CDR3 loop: CASSVSRGLATDTQYF. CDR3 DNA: TGTGCCAGCAGCGTCTCAAGGGGACTTGCCACAGATACGCAGTATTTT.

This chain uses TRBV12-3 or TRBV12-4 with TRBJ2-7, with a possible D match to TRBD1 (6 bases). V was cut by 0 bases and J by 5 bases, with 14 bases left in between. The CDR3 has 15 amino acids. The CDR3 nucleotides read TGTGCCAGCAGTTTAGCCGGGACAAAGGTCCACGAGCAGTACTTC. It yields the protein CASSLAGTKVHEQYF.

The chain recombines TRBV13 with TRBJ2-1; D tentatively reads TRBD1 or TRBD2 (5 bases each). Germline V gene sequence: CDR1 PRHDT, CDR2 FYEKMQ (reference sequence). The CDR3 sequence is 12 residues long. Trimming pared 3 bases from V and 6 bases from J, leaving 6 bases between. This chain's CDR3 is CASSFGTNEQFF. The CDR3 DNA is TGTGCCAGCAGCTTTGGGACCAATGAGCAGTTCTTC.

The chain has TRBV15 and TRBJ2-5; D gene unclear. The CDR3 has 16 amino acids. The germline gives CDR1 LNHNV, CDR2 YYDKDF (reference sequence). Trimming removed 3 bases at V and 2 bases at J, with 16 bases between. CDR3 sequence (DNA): TGTGCCACCAGCAGCTCCATCCTGGCTAGTCAAGAGACCCAGTACTTC. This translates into CATSSSILASQETQYF.

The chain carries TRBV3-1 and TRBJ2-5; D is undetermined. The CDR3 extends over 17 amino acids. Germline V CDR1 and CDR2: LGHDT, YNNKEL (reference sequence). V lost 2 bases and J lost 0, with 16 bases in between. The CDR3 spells CASSQPKTLPYQETQYF. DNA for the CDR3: TGTGCCAGCAGCCAACCGAAGACATTGCCGTACCAAGAGACCCAGTACTTC.

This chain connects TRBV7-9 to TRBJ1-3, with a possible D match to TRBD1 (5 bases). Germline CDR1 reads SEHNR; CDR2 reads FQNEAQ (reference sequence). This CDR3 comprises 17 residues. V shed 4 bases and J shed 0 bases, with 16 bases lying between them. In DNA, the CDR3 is TGTGCCAGCAGCTCCTCCCGGTCCGGGGCCTCTGGAAACACCATATATTTT. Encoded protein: CASSSSRSGASGNTIYF.

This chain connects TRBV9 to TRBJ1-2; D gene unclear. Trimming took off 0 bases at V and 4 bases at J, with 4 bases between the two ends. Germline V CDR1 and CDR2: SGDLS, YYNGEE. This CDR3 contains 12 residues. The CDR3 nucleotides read TGTGCCAGCAGCGTAGCCAGCTATGGCTACACCTTC. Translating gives CASSVASYGYTF. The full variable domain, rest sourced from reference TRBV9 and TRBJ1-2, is DSGVTQTPKHLITATGQRVTLRCSPRSGDLSVYWYQQSLDQGLQFLIQYYNGEERAKGNILERFSAQQFPDLHSELNLSSLELGDSALYFCASSVASYGYTFGSGTRLTVV.

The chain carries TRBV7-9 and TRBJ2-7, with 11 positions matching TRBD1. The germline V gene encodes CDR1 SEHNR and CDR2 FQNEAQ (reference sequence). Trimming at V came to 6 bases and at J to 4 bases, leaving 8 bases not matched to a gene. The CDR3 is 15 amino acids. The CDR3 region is CASRPSGTGGYEQYF. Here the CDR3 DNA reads TGTGCCAGCAGACCCTCCGGGACAGGGGGTTACGAGCAGTACTTC.

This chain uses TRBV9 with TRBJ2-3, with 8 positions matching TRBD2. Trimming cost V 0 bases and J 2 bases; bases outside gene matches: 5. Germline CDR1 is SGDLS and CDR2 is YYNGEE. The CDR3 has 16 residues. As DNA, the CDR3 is TGTGCCAGCAGCGTAGTGGTTAGCGGGACCACAGATACGCAGTATTTT. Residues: CASSVVVSGTTDTQYF. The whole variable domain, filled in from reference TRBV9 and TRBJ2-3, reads DSGVTQTPKHLITATGQRVTLRCSPRSGDLSVYWYQQSLDQGLQFLIQYYNGEERAKGNILERFSAQQFPDLHSELNLSSLELGDSALYFCASSVVVSGTTDTQYFGPGTRLTVL.

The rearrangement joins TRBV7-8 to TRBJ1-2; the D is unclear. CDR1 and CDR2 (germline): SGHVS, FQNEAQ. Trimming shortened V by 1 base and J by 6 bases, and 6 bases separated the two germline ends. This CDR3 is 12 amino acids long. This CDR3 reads CASSLDQDGYTF. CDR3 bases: TGTGCCAGCAGCTTAGATCAGGATGGCTACACCTTC.

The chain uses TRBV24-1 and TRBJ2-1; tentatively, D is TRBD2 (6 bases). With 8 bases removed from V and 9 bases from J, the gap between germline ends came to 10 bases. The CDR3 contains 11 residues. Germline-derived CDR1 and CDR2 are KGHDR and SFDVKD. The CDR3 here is CATTARGEQFF. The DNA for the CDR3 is TGTGCCACCACGGCGCGGGGTGAGCAGTTCTTC.

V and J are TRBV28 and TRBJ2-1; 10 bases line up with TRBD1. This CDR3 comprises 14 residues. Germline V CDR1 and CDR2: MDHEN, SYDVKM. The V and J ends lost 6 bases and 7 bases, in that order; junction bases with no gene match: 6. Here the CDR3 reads CASRPGTGVNEQFF. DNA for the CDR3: TGTGCCAGCAGGCCCGGGACAGGGGTAAATGAGCAGTTCTTC. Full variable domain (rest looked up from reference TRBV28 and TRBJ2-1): DVKVTQSSRYLVKRTGEKVFLECVQDMDHENMFWYRQDPGLGLRLIYFSYDVKMKEKGDIPEGYSVSREKKERFSLILESASTNQTSMYLCASRPGTGVNEQFFGPGTRLTVL.

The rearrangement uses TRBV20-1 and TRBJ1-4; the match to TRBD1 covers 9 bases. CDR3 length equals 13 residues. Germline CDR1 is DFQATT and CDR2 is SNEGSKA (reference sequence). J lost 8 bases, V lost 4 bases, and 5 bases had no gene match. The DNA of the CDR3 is TGCAGTGCTAAGGACAGGGGATGGGAAAAACTGTTTTTT. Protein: CSAKDRGWEKLFF.

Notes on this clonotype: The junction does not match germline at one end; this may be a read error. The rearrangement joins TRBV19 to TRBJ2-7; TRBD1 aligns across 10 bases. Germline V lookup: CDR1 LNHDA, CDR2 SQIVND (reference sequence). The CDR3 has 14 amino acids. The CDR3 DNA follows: TGCGCCAGCAGCTCGGGACAGGGGTCCTACGAGCAGTACTTC. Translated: CASSSGQGSYEQYF.

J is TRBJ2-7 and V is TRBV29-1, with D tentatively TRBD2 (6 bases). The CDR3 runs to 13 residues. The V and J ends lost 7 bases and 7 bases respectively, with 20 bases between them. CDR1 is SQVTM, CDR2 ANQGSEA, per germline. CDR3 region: CSEARDWVYEQYV. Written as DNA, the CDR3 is TGCAGCGAAGCAAGGGACTGGGTGTATGAGCAGTACGTC.

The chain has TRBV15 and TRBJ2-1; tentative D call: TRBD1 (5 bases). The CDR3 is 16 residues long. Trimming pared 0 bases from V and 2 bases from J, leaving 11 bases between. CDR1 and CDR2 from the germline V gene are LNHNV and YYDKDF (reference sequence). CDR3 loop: CATSRDPNRPYNEQFF. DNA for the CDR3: TGTGCCACCAGCAGAGATCCTAACAGGCCCTACAATGAGCAGTTCTTC. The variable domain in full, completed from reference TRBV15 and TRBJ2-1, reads DAMVIQNPRYQVTQFGKPVTLSCSQTLNHNVMYWYQQKSSQAPKLLFHYYDKDFNNEADTPDNFQSRRPNTSFCFLDIRSPGLGDTAMYLCATSRDPNRPYNEQFFGPGTRLTVL.

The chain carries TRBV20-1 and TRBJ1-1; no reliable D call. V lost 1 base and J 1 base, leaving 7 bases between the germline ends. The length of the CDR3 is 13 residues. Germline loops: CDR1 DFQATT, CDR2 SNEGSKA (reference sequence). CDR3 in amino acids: CSARAPPNTEAFF. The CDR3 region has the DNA TGCAGTGCTAGAGCCCCCCCGAACACTGAAGCTTTCTTT.

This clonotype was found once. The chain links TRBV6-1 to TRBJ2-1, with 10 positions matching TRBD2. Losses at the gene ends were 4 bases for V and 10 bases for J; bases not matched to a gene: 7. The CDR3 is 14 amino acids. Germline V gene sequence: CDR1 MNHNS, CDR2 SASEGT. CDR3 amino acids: CASSGGLASGEQFF. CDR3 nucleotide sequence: TGTGCCAGCAGTGGGGGACTAGCGTCTGGGGAGCAGTTCTTC.

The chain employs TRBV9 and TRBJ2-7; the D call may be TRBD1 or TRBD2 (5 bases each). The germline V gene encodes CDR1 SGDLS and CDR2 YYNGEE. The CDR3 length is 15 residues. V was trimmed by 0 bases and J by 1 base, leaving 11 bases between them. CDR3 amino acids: CASSVAGTSSYEQYF. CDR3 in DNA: TGTGCCAGCAGCGTAGCGGGGACCTCGTCCTACGAGCAGTACTTC.